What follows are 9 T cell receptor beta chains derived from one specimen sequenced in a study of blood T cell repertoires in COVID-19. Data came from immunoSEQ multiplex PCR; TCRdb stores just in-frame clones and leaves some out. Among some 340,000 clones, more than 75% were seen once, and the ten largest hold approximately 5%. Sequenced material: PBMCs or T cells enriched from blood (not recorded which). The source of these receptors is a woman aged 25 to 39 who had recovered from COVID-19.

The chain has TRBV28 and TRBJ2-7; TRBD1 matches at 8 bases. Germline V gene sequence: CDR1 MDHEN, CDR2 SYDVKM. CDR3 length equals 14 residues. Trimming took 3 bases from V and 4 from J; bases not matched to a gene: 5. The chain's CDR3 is CASSLGDRGYEQYF. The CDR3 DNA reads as TGTGCCAGCAGTTTGGGAGACAGGGGTTACGAGCAGTACTTC.

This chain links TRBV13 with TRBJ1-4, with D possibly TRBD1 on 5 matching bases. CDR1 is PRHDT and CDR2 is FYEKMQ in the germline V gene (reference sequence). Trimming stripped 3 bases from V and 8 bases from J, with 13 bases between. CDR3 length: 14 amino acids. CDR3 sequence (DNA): TGTGCCAGCAGCTTCCCAGGGTCAGACGAAAAACTGTTTTTT. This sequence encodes CASSFPGSDEKLFF.

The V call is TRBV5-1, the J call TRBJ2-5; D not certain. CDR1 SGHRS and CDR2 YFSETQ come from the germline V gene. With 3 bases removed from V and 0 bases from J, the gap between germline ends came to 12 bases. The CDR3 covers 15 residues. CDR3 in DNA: TGCGCCAGCAGCTCCCTGGTCACTAACCAAGAGACCCAGTACTTC. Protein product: CASSSLVTNQETQYF. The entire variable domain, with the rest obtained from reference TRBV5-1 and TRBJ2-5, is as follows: KAGVTQTPRYLIKTRGQQVTLSCSPISGHRSVSWYQQTPGQGLQFLFEYFSETQRNKGNFPGRFSGRQFSNSRSEMNVSTLELGDSALYLCASSSLVTNQETQYFGPGTRLLVL.

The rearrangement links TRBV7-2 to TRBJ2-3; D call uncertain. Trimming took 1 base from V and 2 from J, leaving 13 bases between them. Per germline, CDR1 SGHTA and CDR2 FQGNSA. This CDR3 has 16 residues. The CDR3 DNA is TGTGCCAGCAGCTTAGAAGGCAAGGAGCTCACAGATACGCAGTATTTT. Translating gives CASSLEGKELTDTQYF.

CDR3 nucleotides: TGTGCCAGCAGCCAACTGACAGGGGAACGGGAAAAACTGTTTTTT. This sequence encodes CASSQLTGEREKLFF. The chain joins TRBV4-2 to TRBJ1-4; TRBD1 agrees at 8 bases. Germline-derived CDR1 and CDR2 are LGHNA and YNFKEQ. J was trimmed by 8 bases and V by 2 bases; bases with no gene match: 7. The CDR3 loop spans 15 amino acids.

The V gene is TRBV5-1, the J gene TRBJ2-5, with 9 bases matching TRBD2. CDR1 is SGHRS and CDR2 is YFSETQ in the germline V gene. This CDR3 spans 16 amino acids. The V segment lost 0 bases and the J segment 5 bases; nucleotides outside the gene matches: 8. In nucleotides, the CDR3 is TGCGCCAGCAGCTTGGGACTAGCGGACGGACAGGAGACCCAGTACTTC. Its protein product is CASSLGLADGQETQYF.

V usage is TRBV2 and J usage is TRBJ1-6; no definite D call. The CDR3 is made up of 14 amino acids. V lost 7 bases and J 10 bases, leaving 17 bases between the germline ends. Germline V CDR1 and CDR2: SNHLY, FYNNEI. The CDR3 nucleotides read TGTGCCAGCACCCCGAGGGCGGGAAACTCACCCCTCCACTTT. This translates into CASTPRAGNSPLHF.

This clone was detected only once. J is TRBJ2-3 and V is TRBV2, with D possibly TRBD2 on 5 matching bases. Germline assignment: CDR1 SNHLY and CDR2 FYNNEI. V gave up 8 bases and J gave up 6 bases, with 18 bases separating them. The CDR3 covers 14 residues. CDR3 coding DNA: TGTGCCAGCCTTGCCGGGGTCCTGACGGATACGCAGTATTTT. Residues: CASLAGVLTDTQYF.

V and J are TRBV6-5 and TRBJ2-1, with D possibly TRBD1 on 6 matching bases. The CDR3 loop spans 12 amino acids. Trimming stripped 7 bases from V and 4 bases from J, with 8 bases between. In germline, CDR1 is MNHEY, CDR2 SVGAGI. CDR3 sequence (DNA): TGTGCCAGCAATACAGGGTACAATGAGCAGTTCTTC. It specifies CASNTGYNEQFF.